This entry describes one T cell receptor beta chain. Its antigen target is currently unknown. No qualities accompany the bases; no much larger clone lies one base away. This sample is part of a study of blood T cell repertoires in COVID-19 (dated by TCRdb to the early 2020s). Concerning the study at large: Samples from collaborators originated in the United States, Italy and Spain and spanned both the acute and convalescent phases of COVID-19. Sample metadata almost always included a de-identified subject ID, COVID-19 status, age in years and sex. The material from the prospective study consisted of cDNA or gDNA derived from T cells, B-cell-depleted T cells, or PBMCs. Samples were obtained from the ongoing ImmuneRACE study (first 160 participants) and from 1,000 to 1,500 subjects provided by 6 global collaborators. The dataset comprised deeply sampled blood TCRbeta repertoires from subjects exposed to, actively infected with, or recovered from COVID-19. A freely available public database, intended as a resource for researchers studying the immune response to SARS-CoV-2, is where the repertoires were released. HLA class I and class II types, where available, came from metadata supplied by the sample provider rather than from assay-based typing. General study outcomes and caveats: How much clinical and demographic metadata was included differed by source and by participant, and the metadata was provided uncurated.

The trim is 5 bases for V and 2 bases for J, with a gap of 9 bases between the germline ends. Per the germline V gene (reference sequence), SGHNT is the CDR1 and YYREEE is the CDR2. The CDR3 starts with the cysteine, ends with the phenylalanine, and has 13 residues. The DNA shown is the 39-base CDR3, in frame from base 1. TCRbeta CDR3 regions were amplified from genomic DNA using the immunoSEQ Assay, a bias-controlled multiplex PCR. On the authors' methods: The number of nucleated cells in each sample was estimated by amplification of reference gene primers within the assay. To quantify the absolute abundance of each unique TCRbeta CDR3 rearrangement, sequence reads were collapsed and filtered. Productive Simpson clonality was computed per sample as the square root of Simpson's diversity index over productive rearrangements. The immuneACCESS repertoire file appears here via TCRdb, limited to in-frame rearrangements. These files lack a portion of the clones; in checked studies, under half of the deficit traces to unresolved V genes, and the cause of the others is not known. The DNA was the basis for D and trimming; V, J and clone size are from that table. The sample table records about 280,000 clones; roughly 80% of these occur just once. The top ten clonotypes cover 5% of the sample.

In the prospective study, participants were roughly 18 to 100 years old, resided in about two dozen geographic areas of the United States, and were enrolled through a virtual design. Cohort assignment in the prospective study relied on participant-reported clinical history from a screening survey and a study questionnaire. Exposed participants had been in contact with someone with a PCR-confirmed or clinician-diagnosed COVID-19 case within 2 weeks of study entry. Mobile phlebotomists in the prospective study collected whole blood, serum and a nasopharyngeal or oropharyngeal swab from every participant. Over an approximately 2-month period, participants in the prospective study had the option of providing additional blood draws and questionnaires. Before DNA extraction, blood samples from the prospective study were shipped at room temperature or frozen.

The chain is made from TRBV5-4 and TRBJ2-3; the D region possibly corresponds to TRBD1 (6 bases align). The receptor was isolated from a man in his forties who had been exposed to COVID-19. Sequencing was performed on PBMCs or T cells enriched from blood (not recorded which). The sequenced DNA: TGTGCCAGCAGGTACAGGGCCACAGATACGCAGTATTTT. Translation gives CASRYRATDTQYF.